One sample yielded the 30 T cell receptor beta chains listed below, sequenced in a study of beta chain bispecific antibodies for T cell cancers (dated by TCRdb to about 2021). Results and caveats for the whole study, not just this receptor: Leukemia cell line cells were mixed with normal T cells in each sequenced sample, and most of the targeted TRBV signal was derived from the leukemia cells rather than from the normal T cells.

T cells were expanded from blood mononuclear cells for 2 to 3 days using either anti-CD3 antibody OKT3 or CD3/CD28 Dynabeads. Which antigens these TCRs recognize remains unknown. Libraries were made using 5' RACE. The public reads were reanalyzed by TCRdb: fastp trimming at Q25, MiXCR alignment, in-frame beta chains only. Rows are combined by CDR3 protein, so each entry shows the most common genes and DNA. The sample records tens of thousands of distinct CDR3 sequences, roughly 3% of which are singletons. Clones ranked in the top ten supply 30% to 35% of the sample. Material: healthy donor T cells cultured with leukemia cells. These TCRs come from a human donor in good health. Some clones in this sample may be carry-over from other donors' samples.

The sample holds many counts of this clonotype. V usage is TRBV12-3 or TRBV12-4 and J usage is TRBJ2-3, with 7 bases identical to TRBD1. CDR3 length: 13 amino acids. Here the CDR3 reads CAVEGAGTDTQYF. Here the CDR3 DNA reads TGTGCTGTCGAGGGGGCGGGCACAGATACGCAGTATTTT.

This clonotype was found many times. This chain connects TRBV27 to TRBJ1-1; D unclear. Germline V gene data show CDR1 as MNHEY and CDR2 as SMNVEV (reference sequence). This CDR3 has 14 amino acids. Trimming pared 3 bases from V and 2 bases from J, leaving 10 bases between. CDR3 coding DNA: TGTGCCAGCAGTTTGGAAGCACTCAACACTGAAGCTTTCTTT. It yields the protein CASSLEALNTEAFF.

This clonotype showed up just a few times. V is TRBV3-1 and J is TRBJ1-6; D gene uncertain. This CDR3 contains 15 residues. V was shortened by 0 bases and J by 10 bases, with 13 bases between the two germline ends. Germline V gives CDR1 LGHDT, CDR2 YNNKEL (reference sequence). CDR3 loop: CASSQESGVRSPLHF. Here the CDR3 DNA reads TGTGCCAGCAGCCAAGAGTCAGGCGTTAGGTCACCCCTCCACTTT.

Ten or more counts support this clonotype. The chain uses TRBV20-1 and TRBJ2-5, with 7 bases matching TRBD2. Germline V lookup: CDR1 DFQATT, CDR2 SNEGSKA (reference sequence). Unmatched junction bases numbered 13, after V lost 6 bases and J lost 3 bases. CDR3 length: 15 residues. CDR3 bases: TGCAGTGCCCTACGGGGGGAAAATGAAAAAGAGACCCAGTACTTC. As protein: CSALRGENEKETQYF.

There are many counts of this clonotype. The chain uses TRBV5-6 and TRBJ2-3, with D perhaps matching TRBD2 (7 bases). This CDR3 region has 16 residues. CDR1 and CDR2 from the germline V gene are SGHDT and YYEEEE. V dropped 2 bases and J dropped 2 bases, with 15 bases sitting between them. The CDR3 sequence: CASSLRAGAITDTQYF. The CDR3 region has the DNA TGTGCCAGCAGCTTACGGGCGGGGGCAATCACAGATACGCAGTATTTT.

This clonotype was recorded many times. V and J are TRBV20-1 and TRBJ1-5; TRBD1 aligns across 7 bases. V was clipped by 3 bases and J by 4 bases; unmatched bases: 9. Germline-derived CDR1 and CDR2 are DFQATT and SNEGSKA (reference sequence). The CDR3 contains 15 residues. The CDR3: CSARPPGQLNQPQHF. CDR3 coding DNA: TGCAGTGCTAGGCCCCCGGGACAGCTTAATCAGCCCCAGCATTTT.

This clonotype was counted many times. This sequence joins TRBV30 and TRBJ1-5; TRBD1 might be the D (6 bases). Germline CDR1 GTSNPN, CDR2 SVGIG (reference sequence). V lost 2 bases to trimming and J lost 5 bases, with 16 bases between them. The length of the CDR3 is 15 residues. CDR3 in DNA: TGTGCCTGGAGTCCTACACCAGGGGTAGATCAGCCCCAGCATTTT. Protein: CAWSPTPGVDQPQHF.

In its sample, this clonotype was seen many times. As DNA, the CDR3 is TGCGCCAGCAGCAGGGGCATAGGGGCGGAGACCCAGTACTTC. Translation: CASSRGIGAETQYF. The gene calls are TRBV5-1 and TRBJ2-5; tentatively, D is TRBD1 (5 bases). There are 14 residues in the CDR3. Germline CDR1 is SGHRS and CDR2 is YFSETQ. Trimming stripped 4 bases from V and 5 bases from J, with 15 bases between.

V and J are TRBV27 and TRBJ1-2, with 8 bases fitting TRBD1. Trimming removed 4 bases from V and 1 base from J; junction bases left unmatched: 8. CDR1 and CDR2 from the germline V gene are MNHEY and SMNVEV (reference sequence). CDR3 length: 16 amino acids. The CDR3 region has the DNA TGTGCCAGCAGTTCGGGACAGGATTTTTTTAACTATGGCTACACCTTC. Translated: CASSSGQDFFNYGYTF.

This clonotype has a count of ten or more. This chain connects TRBV4-1 to TRBJ2-3; tentative D call: TRBD2 (5 bases). The germline V and J ends were trimmed by 0 bases and 1 base, with 8 bases remaining between them. The CDR3 runs to 15 residues. CDR1 and CDR2 from the germline V gene are MGHRA and YSYEKL. In DNA form, the CDR3 reads TGCGCCAGCAGCCAAGATGAGGGCGGCACAGATACGCAGTATTTT. It encodes CASSQDEGGTDTQYF.

This clonotype was found many times. The chain recombines TRBV5-1 with TRBJ2-1; D ambiguous. Germline V gene sequence: CDR1 SGHRS, CDR2 YFSETQ. The ends were cut back, 4 bases at V and 6 bases at J, with 11 bases in the middle. This CDR3 has 13 residues. CDR3: CASSQRRSNEQFF. The CDR3 bases are TGCGCCAGCAGCCAGAGACGGAGCAATGAGCAGTTCTTC.

This clonotype has only a few counts. The rearrangement joins TRBV6-1 to TRBJ1-3; no clear D gene. Trimming took 3 bases from V and 0 from J, leaving 6 bases between them. Germline lookup yields CDR1 MNHNS and CDR2 SASEGT. The CDR3 has 14 residues. Here the CDR3 reads CASSDGISGNTIYF. Written as DNA, the CDR3 is TGTGCCAGCAGTGACGGTATCTCTGGAAACACCATATATTTT.

There are many counts of this clonotype. DNA for the CDR3: TGTGCCAGCAGTCGATCGACTAGCGGGGGCGAAGAGACCCAGTACTTC. Translation gives CASSRSTSGGEETQYF. The chain combines TRBV6-5 with TRBJ2-5, with 12 bases identical to TRBD2. Germline CDR1 MNHEY, CDR2 SVGAGI. CDR3 length equals 16 residues. J lost 3 bases, V lost 5 bases, and 7 bases had no gene match.

Points on this clonotype: A much larger clone lies a single base off, so this may be a read error. The DNA for the CDR3 is TGTGCCAGCGGTGCCAGGGTCGATGAGCAGTTCTTC. It codes for CASGARVDEQFF. V usage is TRBV12-3 or TRBV12-4 and J usage is TRBJ2-1, with TRBD1 as a possible D gene (5 bases). This CDR3 contains 12 residues. V was cut by 8 bases and J by 8 bases, with 13 bases left in between.

In this sample, this clonotype turned up many times. The junction differs from germline at one of its ends, possibly a read error. V usage is TRBV19 and J usage is TRBJ2-1; maybe TRBD1 (7 bases). This CDR3 has 13 residues. Germline CDR1 and CDR2: LNHDA and SQIVND (reference sequence). The CDR3 loop reads CASSIISGDSGSF. The CDR3 region has the DNA TGTGCCAGTAGTATAATTTCGGGGGACAGCGGTTCCTTC.

This clonotype was observed many times. V usage is TRBV20-1 and J usage is TRBJ2-1; 8 positions match TRBD1. Germline CDR1 DFQATT, CDR2 SNEGSKA (reference sequence). V shed 0 bases, J shed 9 bases, and the junction held 10 bases outside the gene matches. This CDR3 is 15 amino acids long. DNA of the CDR3: TGCAGTGCTAGAGATCTGGGGACAGGAGCGGGTGAGCAGTTCTTC. Translating gives CSARDLGTGAGEQFF.

This clonotype was recorded at least ten times. This rearrangement joins TRBV28 to TRBJ2-1; 10 positions agree with TRBD2. The V gene's germline CDR1 is MDHEN and CDR2 SYDVKM. The CDR3 has 20 amino acids. V dropped 2 bases and J dropped 6; count of bases not matched to a gene: 19. CDR3 sequence reads: CASSLNLAGEYIPIGNEQFF. In DNA, the CDR3 is TGTGCCAGCAGTTTAAATCTAGCGGGGGAGTATATCCCCATAGGCAATGAGCAGTTCTTC. The full variable domain, completed using reference TRBV28 and TRBJ2-1, is DVKVTQSSRYLVKRTGEKVFLECVQDMDHENMFWYRQDPGLGLRLIYFSYDVKMKEKGDIPEGYSVSREKKERFSLILESASTNQTSMYLCASSLNLAGEYIPIGNEQFFGPGTRLTVL.

This clonotype was observed many times. V usage is TRBV27 and J usage is TRBJ2-1, with 9 bases that match TRBD2. The V segment lost 3 bases and the J segment 9 bases; nucleotides outside the gene matches: 3. This CDR3 region has 13 residues. Germline CDR1 is MNHEY and CDR2 is SMNVEV (reference sequence). The CDR3 region is CASSFSGGGEQFF. Written as DNA, the CDR3 is TGTGCCAGCAGTTTTAGCGGGGGTGGTGAGCAGTTCTTC.

This clonotype was seen repeatedly, ten times or more. The rearrangement uses TRBV12-3 or TRBV12-4 and TRBJ2-5; TRBD1 matches at 10 bases. The CDR3 spans 19 residues. Trimming removed 7 bases from V and 4 bases from J; junction bases left unmatched: 21. CDR3 loop: CASKPGQGQTIPAGETQYF. The DNA of the CDR3 is TGTGCCAGCAAACCGGGACAGGGGCAGACAATTCCGGCGGGAGAGACCCAGTACTTC.

This clonotype was counted at least ten times. J is TRBJ2-3 and V is TRBV4-2; 8 bases are a match to TRBD2. Germline loops: CDR1 LGHNA, CDR2 YNFKEQ. The CDR3 length is 19 residues. The ends lost 0 bases at V and 2 bases at J; junction bases unmatched: 13. The CDR3 coding sequence is TGTGCCAGCAGCCAAGACGGGGCTCGAGCGGGGGAATTCACAGATACGCAGTATTTT. Translating it yields CASSQDGARAGEFTDTQYF.

This clonotype has more than one count but fewer than ten. The chain uses TRBV30 and TRBJ1-2; 10 bases match TRBD1. The CDR3 length is 13 residues. The germline gives CDR1 GTSNPN, CDR2 SVGIG (reference sequence). Trimming removed 0 bases from V and 8 bases from J; junction bases left unmatched: 3. CDR3 region: CAWSVGQGGGYTF. CDR3 in DNA: TGTGCCTGGAGTGTAGGACAGGGGGGAGGCTACACCTTC.

This clonotype appeared many times. CDR3 in amino acids: CASSLKDVQWNTDTQYF. The DNA for the CDR3 is TGTGCCAGTAGTCTAAAAGATGTACAATGGAATACAGATACGCAGTATTTT. This chain uses TRBV19 with TRBJ2-3, with D hard to call. The V end was cut by 5 bases, the J end by 3 bases, with 21 bases between. The CDR3 has 17 residues. CDR1 LNHDA and CDR2 SQIVND come from the germline V gene (reference sequence). The variable domain in full, completed from reference TRBV19 and TRBJ2-3, reads DGGITQSPKYLFRKEGQNVTLSCEQNLNHDAMYWYRQDPGQGLRLIYYSQIVNDFQKGDIAEGYSVSREKKESFPLTVTSAQKNPTAFYLCASSLKDVQWNTDTQYFGPGTRLTVL.

The table lists this clonotype with many counts. This chain joins TRBV20-1 and TRBJ2-1, with TRBD2 matching 10 bases. V trimming: 5 bases; J trimming: 0 bases; junction bases outside the gene matches: 4. The CDR3 is 15 residues long. Germline-derived CDR1 and CDR2 are DFQATT and SNEGSKA (reference sequence). CDR3 residues: CSAEIAGGSYNEQFF. The CDR3 DNA reads as TGCAGTGCTGAAATAGCGGGGGGCTCCTACAATGAGCAGTTCTTC.

This clonotype appeared many times. The chain employs TRBV30 and TRBJ2-5; the D is unclear. Germline loops: CDR1 GTSNPN, CDR2 SVGIG (reference sequence). This CDR3 is 11 amino acids long. V was shortened by 0 bases and J by 3 bases, with 2 bases between the two germline ends. The CDR3 sequence: CAWSVKETQYF. DNA of the CDR3: TGTGCCTGGAGTGTTAAAGAGACCCAGTACTTC.

The chain combines TRBV11-2 with TRBJ1-1; perhaps TRBD1 as D (6 bases). The CDR3 is 15 residues long. Germline CDR1 reads SGHAT; CDR2 reads FQNNGV. Trimming cost V 5 bases and J 4 bases, with 17 bases left between them. This chain's CDR3 is CASSTRQVSGTEAFF. DNA for the CDR3: TGTGCCAGCAGCACCCGACAGGTTTCGGGCACTGAAGCTTTCTTT.

This clonotype was seen repeatedly, ten times or more. This chain links TRBV10-3 with TRBJ2-7, with 7 nucleotides matching TRBD1. Losses at the gene ends were 8 bases for V and 2 bases for J; bases not matched to a gene: 15. Germline V lookup: CDR1 ENHRY, CDR2 SYGVKD. The CDR3 has 16 residues. Written as DNA, the CDR3 is TGTGCCATCGGAAGAAAGGGGCAGGGGGAGCCCTACGAGCAGTACTTC. This translates into CAIGRKGQGEPYEQYF.

This clonotype was recorded a few times. The chain carries TRBV15 and TRBJ1-1, with unresolved D. The CDR3 has 14 residues. Germline CDR1 and CDR2: LNHNV and YYDKDF (reference sequence). V lost 0 bases to trimming and J lost 4 bases, with 9 bases between them. The DNA for the CDR3 is TGTGCCACCAGCAGAGAAGGACGGTCCACTGAAGCTTTCTTT. It yields the protein CATSREGRSTEAFF.

This clonotype was counted many times. The chain couples TRBV2 to TRBJ2-1; D is ambiguous. V lost 1 base to trimming and J lost 5 bases, with 15 bases between them. From germline, CDR1 is SNHLY and CDR2 FYNNEI. This CDR3 comprises 16 residues. DNA of the CDR3: TGTGCCAGCAGTGAAGATCGATTTATCATGAACAATGAGCAGTTCTTC. It translates to CASSEDRFIMNNEQFF. The whole variable domain, remainder taken from reference TRBV2 and TRBJ2-1, is EPEVTQTPSHQVTQMGQEVILRCVPISNHLYFYWYRQILGQKVEFLVSFYNNEISEKSEIFDDQFSVERPDGSNFTLKIRSTKLEDSAMYFCASSEDRFIMNNEQFFGPGTRLTVL.

By sample share, this clonotype is medium-sized. The chain employs TRBV20-1 and TRBJ1-5; no clear D gene. In germline, CDR1 is DFQATT, CDR2 SNEGSKA (reference sequence). V was clipped by 6 bases and J by 3 bases, with 12 bases between them. The CDR3 sequence is 13 residues long. The chain's CDR3 is CSAVRGINQPQHF. Here the CDR3 DNA reads TGCAGTGCAGTCCGGGGAATCAATCAGCCCCAGCATTTT.

This clonotype has a count of ten or more. The chain joins TRBV20-1 to TRBJ1-5; D is possibly TRBD1 (6 bases). The CDR3 is 13 residues long. V shed 7 bases and J shed 6 bases, with 16 bases lying between them. The germline V gene has CDR1 DFQATT and CDR2 SNEGSKA (reference sequence). The CDR3, as DNA: TGCAGTGGCGCCACAGGGAGCGGTCAGCCCCAGCATTTT. It encodes CSGATGSGQPQHF.